This TCR beta chain was identified during a study of CXCR3-negative and CXCR3-positive naive CD8 T cells. Study-wide context: Some 150 million TRB reads in total, about 1.5 +/- 0.3 million per library. Study-level points and caveats: Higher TRB CDR3 hydrophobicity marked CXCR3-positive naive cells relative to CXCR3-negative naive cells. Memory cells differed in TRBV-TRBJ usage, but naive CXCR3-negative and CXCR3-positive cells had similar usage. Diversity ran similarly high across both naive subsets but far lower in memory CD8+ cells.

Worth noting for this clonotype: Its matching antigen is unknown.

UMI-tagged TRB cDNA libraries were built via 5' RACE. TCRdb re-called the 5' RACE reads; one entry per CDR3 protein, DNA not given. The sample table includes some 150,000 distinct CDR3 sequences. The length of the CDR3 is 18 residues. CDR1 MGHRA and CDR2 YSYEKL come from the germline V gene. Naive CD8+ T cells were CD45RO-CCR7+CD27+CD95-. V usage is TRBV4-1 and J usage is TRBJ2-7; TCRdb indicates TRBD1, and absent DNA this call remains unverified. The sequenced sample was naive CXCR3+ CD8+ T cells from blood. Indicated subset: CD45RO-CCR7+CD27+CD95- naive CD8+ T cells expressing CXCR3 (TNR3+). The receptor was isolated from a human donor in good health. Some clones in this sample may be carry-over from other donors' samples. This chain's CDR3 is CASSRGNRSPDSSYEQYF.